The 16 T cell receptor beta chains listed next were all sequenced from one sample in a study of T cell responses to AZD1222 COVID-19 vaccine. Sequenced by immunoSEQ multiplex PCR; TCRdb stores in-frame clones only, minus some. This sample has around 88,000 clones, with 70% to 90% found just once. The sample was peripheral blood, taken on day 0 of AZD1222 vaccination. These receptors were collected from an adult in good health.

This chain joins TRBV12-3 or TRBV12-4 and TRBJ2-5; perhaps TRBD1 as D (5 bases). Trimming took 4 bases from V and 7 from J, leaving 7 bases between them. The CDR3 is 11 residues long. CDR3 coding DNA: TGTGCCAGCAGTTCCGACAGGACCCAGTACTTC. This encodes CASSSDRTQYF.

V gene TRBV2 combines with J gene TRBJ2-7, with 7 bases lining up with TRBD2. J lost 4 bases, V lost 3 bases, and 9 bases had no gene match. CDR1 and CDR2 from the germline V gene are SNHLY and FYNNEI. The CDR3 consists of 15 residues. The CDR3: CASSEWAGDPYEQYF. CDR3 nucleotide sequence: TGTGCCAGCAGTGAGTGGGCGGGAGACCCGTACGAGCAGTACTTC.

The rearrangement links TRBV5-5 to TRBJ2-3, with D uncertain. This CDR3 has 15 amino acids. Trimming pared 0 bases from V and 2 bases from J, leaving 10 bases between. Per the germline V gene, CDR1 is SGHKS and CDR2 is YYEKEE (reference sequence). The CDR3 DNA sequence: TGTGCCAGCAGCTTGGGTGGACGGGCCACAGATACGCAGTATTTT. Residues: CASSLGGRATDTQYF.

This chain joins TRBV2 and TRBJ2-7; D possibly matches TRBD1 or TRBD2 (6 bases each). The germline V gene has CDR1 SNHLY and CDR2 FYNNEI. This CDR3 comprises 12 residues. V gave up 7 bases and J gave up 5 bases, with 12 bases separating them. The CDR3 nucleotides are TGTGCCAGCATAGATAGGGGGGACGAGCAGTACTTC. Its translation: CASIDRGDEQYF.

V is TRBV25-1 and J is TRBJ1-5; perhaps TRBD1 as D (6 bases). Trimming took off 4 bases at V and 0 bases at J, with 16 bases between the two ends. From germline, CDR1 is MGHDK and CDR2 SYGVNS. The CDR3 totals 17 residues. Here the CDR3 DNA reads TGTGCCAGCAGTGGGGGACAAGAACCTTATAGCAATCAGCCCCAGCATTTT. Its protein product is CASSGGQEPYSNQPQHF.

The chain has TRBV7-9 and TRBJ2-1, with TRBD1 as a possible D gene (5 bases). The germline CDR1 and CDR2 sequences are SEHNR and FQNEAQ (reference sequence). The CDR3 has 14 amino acids. V lost 5 bases and J lost 4, with 12 bases in between. This chain's CDR3 is CASSSLGPYNEQFF. The CDR3 DNA reads as TGTGCCAGCAGCAGCTTGGGGCCTTACAATGAGCAGTTCTTC.

The chain couples TRBV2 to TRBJ2-1, with 10 bases fitting TRBD2. There are 15 residues in the CDR3. Per germline, CDR1 SNHLY and CDR2 FYNNEI. Trimming at V came to 6 bases and at J to 6 bases, leaving 8 bases not matched to a gene. The CDR3 reads CASSLAGAQSNEQFF. The CDR3 DNA follows: TGTGCCAGCAGCCTAGCGGGAGCGCAATCCAATGAGCAGTTCTTC.

V and J are TRBV5-1 and TRBJ1-1; unclear D gene. Germline-derived CDR1 and CDR2 are SGHRS and YFSETQ. V was shortened by 1 base and J by 4 bases, with 11 bases between the two germline ends. This CDR3 is built from 14 residues. Written as DNA, the CDR3 is TGCGCCAGCAGCTTGTGGGCCTCGAGCACTGAAGCTTTCTTT. Translation gives CASSLWASSTEAFF.

The chain recombines TRBV13 with TRBJ2-2; D gene unclear. Germline loops: CDR1 PRHDT, CDR2 FYEKMQ (reference sequence). The CDR3 is 13 residues long. With 2 bases removed from V and 7 bases from J, the gap between germline ends came to 8 bases. In DNA form, the CDR3 reads TGTGCCAGCAGCTTAACCGGGTTCGGGGAGCTGTTTTTT. It yields the protein CASSLTGFGELFF.

This chain links TRBV11-2 with TRBJ2-7; 8 bases are a match to TRBD1. CDR3 size: 12 residues. J gave up 6 bases and V 5 bases, and 3 bases lay outside the gene matches. The germline V gene has CDR1 SGHAT and CDR2 FQNNGV. The CDR3 loop is CASSLGTGEQYF. The CDR3 DNA sequence: TGTGCCAGCAGCCTTGGGACAGGCGAGCAGTACTTC.

This chain uses TRBV19 with TRBJ1-1; 7 bases map to TRBD1. The CDR3 is 16 amino acids. J lost 1 base, V lost 1 base, and 6 bases had no gene match. Germline V gene lookup returns CDR1 LNHDA and CDR2 SQIVND (reference sequence). The DNA of the CDR3 is TGTGCCAGTAGTATAGGGTCGGGACAGCCGAACACTGAAGCTTTCTTT. This codes for CASSIGSGQPNTEAFF.

The chain has TRBV7-6 and TRBJ1-6; 7 nucleotides line up with TRBD1. The germline gives CDR1 SGHVS, CDR2 FNYEAQ. Trimming removed 5 bases from V and 10 bases from J; junction bases left unmatched: 11. CDR3 size: 15 residues. The CDR3 protein is CASSRGTDLRSPLHF. The DNA for the CDR3 is TGTGCCAGCAGCCGAGGGACAGACCTTAGATCACCCCTCCACTTT. The whole variable domain, remainder taken from reference TRBV7-6 and TRBJ1-6, is GAGVSQSPRYKVTKRGQDVALRCDPISGHVSLYWYRQALGQGPEFLTYFNYEAQQDKSGLPNDRFSAERPEGSISTLTIQRTEQRDSAMYRCASSRGTDLRSPLHFGNGTRLTVT.

CDR3 coding DNA: TGTGCCACCGGACAGGGAATCCGCGAGCAGTACTTC. Amino acids: CATGQGIREQYF. V is TRBV10-3 and J is TRBJ2-7; 8 bases map to TRBD1. The CDR3 loop spans 12 amino acids. J gave up 6 bases and V 10 bases, and 8 bases lay outside the gene matches. Germline CDR1 is ENHRY and CDR2 is SYGVKD.

The CDR3: CASRELVATGTQYF. CDR3 DNA sequence: TGTGCCAGCAGGGAACTAGTCGCGACGGGGACCCAGTACTTC. The genes are TRBV28 and TRBJ2-5, with D maybe TRBD2 (5 bases). From germline, CDR1 is MDHEN and CDR2 SYDVKM. V was shortened by 6 bases and J by 7 bases, with 18 bases between the two germline ends. CDR3 size: 14 residues.

CDR3 sequence reads: CASSANTGTAFYNEQFF. The DNA of the CDR3 is TGTGCCAGTAGTGCGAACACCGGGACAGCCTTCTACAATGAGCAGTTCTTC. The chain combines TRBV19 with TRBJ2-1; 7 nucleotides match TRBD1. The CDR3 totals 17 residues. Germline loops: CDR1 LNHDA, CDR2 SQIVND (reference sequence). V dropped 5 bases and J dropped 3; count of bases not matched to a gene: 13.

This clone was counted a few times. The chain uses TRBV7-9 and TRBJ1-1; 11 positions match TRBD1. CDR3 length: 15 residues. Germline V gives CDR1 SEHNR, CDR2 FQNEAQ (reference sequence). V lost 7 bases, J lost 3 bases, and 7 bases stayed unmatched. The CDR3 DNA sequence: TGTGCCAGCACCGGGACAGGGGGACAGTACACTGAAGCTTTCTTT. Translated: CASTGTGGQYTEAFF.